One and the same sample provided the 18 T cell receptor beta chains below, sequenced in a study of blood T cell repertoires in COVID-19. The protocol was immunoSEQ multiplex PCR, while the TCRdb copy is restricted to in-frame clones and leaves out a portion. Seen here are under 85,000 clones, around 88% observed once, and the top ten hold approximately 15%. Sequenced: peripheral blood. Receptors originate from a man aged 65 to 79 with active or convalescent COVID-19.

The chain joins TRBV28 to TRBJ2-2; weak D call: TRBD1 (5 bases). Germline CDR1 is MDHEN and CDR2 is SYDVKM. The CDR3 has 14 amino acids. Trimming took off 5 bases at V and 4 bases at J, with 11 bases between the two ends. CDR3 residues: CASSLPTVTGELFF. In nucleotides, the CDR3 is TGTGCCAGCAGTCTTCCGACAGTCACCGGGGAGCTGTTTTTT.

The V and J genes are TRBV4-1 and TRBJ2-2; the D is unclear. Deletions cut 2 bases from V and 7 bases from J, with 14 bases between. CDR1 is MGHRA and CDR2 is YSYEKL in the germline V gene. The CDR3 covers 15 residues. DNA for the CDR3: TGCGCCAGCAGCCAACTAAAATTCGAGCACGGGGAGCTGTTTTTT. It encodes CASSQLKFEHGELFF.

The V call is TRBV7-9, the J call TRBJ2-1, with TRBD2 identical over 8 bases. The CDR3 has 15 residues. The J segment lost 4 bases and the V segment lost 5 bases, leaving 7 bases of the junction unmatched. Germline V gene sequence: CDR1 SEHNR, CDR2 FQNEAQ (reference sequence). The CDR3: CASSQLLAGYNEQFF. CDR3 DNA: TGTGCCAGCAGCCAGTTGCTAGCGGGTTACAATGAGCAGTTCTTC.

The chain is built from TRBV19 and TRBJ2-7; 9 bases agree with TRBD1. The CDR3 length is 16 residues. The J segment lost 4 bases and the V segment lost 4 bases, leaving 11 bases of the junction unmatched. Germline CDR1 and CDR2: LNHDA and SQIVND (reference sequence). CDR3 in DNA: TGTGCCAGTAGTAAAGCCATACAGGGGGCGGTTTACGAGCAGTACTTC. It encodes CASSKAIQGAVYEQYF.

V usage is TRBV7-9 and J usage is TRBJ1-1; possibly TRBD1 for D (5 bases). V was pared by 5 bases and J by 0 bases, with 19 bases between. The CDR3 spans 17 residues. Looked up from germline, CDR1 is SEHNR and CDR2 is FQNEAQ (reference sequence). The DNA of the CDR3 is TGTGCCAGCAGCCCTTGGACCCGCGGGGCCTTGAACACTGAAGCTTTCTTT. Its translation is CASSPWTRGALNTEAFF.

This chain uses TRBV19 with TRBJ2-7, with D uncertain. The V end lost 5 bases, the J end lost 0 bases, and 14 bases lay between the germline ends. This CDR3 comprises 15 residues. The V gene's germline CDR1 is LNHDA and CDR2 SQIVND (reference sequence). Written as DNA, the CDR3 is TGTGCCAGTAGTCCGTTCCCACAGAGCTCCTACGAGCAGTACTTC. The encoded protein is CASSPFPQSSYEQYF.

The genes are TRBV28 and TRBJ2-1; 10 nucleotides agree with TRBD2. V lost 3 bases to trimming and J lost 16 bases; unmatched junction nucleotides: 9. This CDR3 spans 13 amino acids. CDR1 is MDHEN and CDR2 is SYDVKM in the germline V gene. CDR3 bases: TGTGCCAGCAGTTTCATCCAGCGGGAGGGCAAATTCTTC. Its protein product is CASSFIQREGKFF.

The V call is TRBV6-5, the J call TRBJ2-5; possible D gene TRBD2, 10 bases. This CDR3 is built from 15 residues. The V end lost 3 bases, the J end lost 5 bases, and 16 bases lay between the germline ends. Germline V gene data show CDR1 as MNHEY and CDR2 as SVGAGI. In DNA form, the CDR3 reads TGTGCCAGCAGTTATACTAGCGGGACAGGGGAGACCCAGTACTTC. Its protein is CASSYTSGTGETQYF.

In nucleotides, the CDR3 is TGTGCCAGCAGGCTCGGGACAGGTTACACTGAAGCTTTCTTT. Residues: CASRLGTGYTEAFF. The chain couples TRBV6-5 to TRBJ1-1; 8 bases match TRBD1. The length of the CDR3 is 14 residues. The germline CDR1 and CDR2 sequences are MNHEY and SVGAGI. J gave up 3 bases and V 6 bases, and 6 bases lay outside the gene matches.

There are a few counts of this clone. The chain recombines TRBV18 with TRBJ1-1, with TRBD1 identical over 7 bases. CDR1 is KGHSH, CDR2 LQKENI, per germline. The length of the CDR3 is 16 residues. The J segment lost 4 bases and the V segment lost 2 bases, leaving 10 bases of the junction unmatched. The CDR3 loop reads CASSPVPGQWSTEAFF. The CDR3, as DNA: TGTGCCAGCTCACCAGTCCCGGGACAGTGGAGCACTGAAGCTTTCTTT.

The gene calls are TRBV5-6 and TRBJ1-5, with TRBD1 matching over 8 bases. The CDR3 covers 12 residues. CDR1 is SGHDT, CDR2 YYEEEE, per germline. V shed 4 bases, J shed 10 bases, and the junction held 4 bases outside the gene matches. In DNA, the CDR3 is TGTGCCAGCAGCCAAGACAGGGGTCCCCAGCATTTT. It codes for CASSQDRGPQHF.

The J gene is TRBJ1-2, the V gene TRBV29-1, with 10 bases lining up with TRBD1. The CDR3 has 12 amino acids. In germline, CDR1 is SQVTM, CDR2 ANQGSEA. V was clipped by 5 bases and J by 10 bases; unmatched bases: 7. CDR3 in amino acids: CSVKGQGEIYTF. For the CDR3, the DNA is TGCAGCGTTAAAGGACAGGGGGAGATCTACACCTTC.

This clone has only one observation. CDR3 sequence reads: CASSPGSSGRDYNEQFF. CDR3 in DNA: TGCGCCAGCAGCCCCGGGTCTAGCGGGAGGGACTACAATGAGCAGTTCTTC. The chain combines TRBV5-1 with TRBJ2-1; TRBD2 matches at 12 bases. The germline gives CDR1 SGHRS, CDR2 YFSETQ. The CDR3 spans 17 residues. V trimming: 4 bases; J trimming: 3 bases; junction bases outside the gene matches: 8.

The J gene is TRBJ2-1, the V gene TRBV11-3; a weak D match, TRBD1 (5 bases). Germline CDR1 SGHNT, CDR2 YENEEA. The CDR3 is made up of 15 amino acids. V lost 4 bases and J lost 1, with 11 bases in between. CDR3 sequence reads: CASSSGRESYNEQFF. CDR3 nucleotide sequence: TGTGCCAGCAGCTCTGGCAGGGAATCCTACAATGAGCAGTTCTTC.

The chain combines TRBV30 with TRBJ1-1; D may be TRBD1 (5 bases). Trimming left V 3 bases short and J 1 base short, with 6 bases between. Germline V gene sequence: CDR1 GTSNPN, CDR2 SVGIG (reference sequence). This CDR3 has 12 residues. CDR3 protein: CAWRTANTEAFF. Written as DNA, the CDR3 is TGTGCCTGGAGGACAGCGAACACTGAAGCTTTCTTT. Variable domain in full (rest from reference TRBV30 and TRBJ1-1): SQTIHQWPATLVQPVGSPLSLECTVEGTSNPNLYWYRQAAGRGLQLLFYSVGIGQISSEVPQNLSASRPQDRQFILSSKKLLLSDSGFYLCAWRTANTEAFFGQGTRLTVV.

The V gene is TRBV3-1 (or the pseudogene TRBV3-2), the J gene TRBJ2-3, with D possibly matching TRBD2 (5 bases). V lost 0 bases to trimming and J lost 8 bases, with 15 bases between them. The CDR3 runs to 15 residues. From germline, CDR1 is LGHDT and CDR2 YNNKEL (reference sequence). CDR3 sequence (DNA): TGTGCCAGCAGCCAAGAGCGGATTACACGGGGTACGCAGTATTTT. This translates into CASSQERITRGTQYF.

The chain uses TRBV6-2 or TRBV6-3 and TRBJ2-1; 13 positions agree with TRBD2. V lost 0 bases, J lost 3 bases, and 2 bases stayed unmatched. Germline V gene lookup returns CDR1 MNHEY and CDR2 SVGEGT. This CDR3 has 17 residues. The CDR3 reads CASSYSGLAGIYNEQFF. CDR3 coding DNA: TGTGCCAGCAGTTACTCGGGACTAGCGGGAATCTACAATGAGCAGTTCTTC.

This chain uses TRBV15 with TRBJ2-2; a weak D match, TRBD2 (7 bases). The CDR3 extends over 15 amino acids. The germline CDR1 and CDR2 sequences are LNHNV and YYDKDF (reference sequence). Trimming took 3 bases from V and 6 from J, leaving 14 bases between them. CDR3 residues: CATSRGGGPPGELFF. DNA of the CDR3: TGTGCCACCAGCAGGGGAGGGGGTCCCCCCGGGGAGCTGTTTTTT.